This entry is about one T cell receptor (beta chain). Its antigen is not identified. The record originates from a study of OX40 agonist ivuxolimab in advanced cancers. Study-wide context: Of the participants, more than 35% had some prior anti-PD-1, anti-PD-L1 or anti-CTLA-4 therapy, which was allowed. Study findings and constraints: Averaged across samples, CD8+ T cells carried more expanded clones than CD4+ did.

The CDR3 has 15 amino acids. The J segment lost 5 bases and the V segment lost 2 bases, leaving 5 bases of the junction unmatched. The germline CDR1 and CDR2 sequences are SEHNR and FQNEAQ (reference sequence). Clones were read by immunoSEQ multiplex PCR, and TCRdb kept only the in-frame ones, dropping some. The table includes tens of thousands of clones, 92% detected once. The starting material was CD4+ or CD8+ T cells sorted from blood, obtained in a trial of the OX40 agonist ivuxolimab. The chain links TRBV7-9 to TRBJ2-3; 9 bases agree with TRBD2. The receptor was isolated from an adult with an advanced solid tumor such as melanoma, head and neck, liver or kidney cancer. CDR3 loop: CASSLSSGSVDTQYF. DNA of the CDR3: TGTGCCAGCAGCTTAAGTAGCGGGAGTGTAGATACGCAGTATTTT.